This is a list of T cell receptor beta chains from one sample in a study of blood T cells in healthy people across ages. One entry per CDR3 protein, called by TCRdb with MiXCR from the 5' RACE reads. The data show 650,000 to 1,000,000 distinct CDR3 sequences, about 42% seen once. The sample consisted of blood. The receptors originated from a man older than 75 in good health. The CDR3 runs from the conserved cysteine through the conserved F or W. Fields, in order: J gene, CDR3 length, V gene, D gene, clone size, CDR3 DNA, CDR3 protein. D genes are given only for firm matches. Clone size, where shown, is once, few, many, or a class for clones that have expanded.

J: TRBJ1-5
length: 13
V: TRBV30
D: TRBD1
size: .
DNA: TGTGCCTGGAGTAAAAGAGGGGGCGAGCCCCAGCATTTT
CDR3: CAWSKRGGEPQHF

J: TRBJ1-2
length: 13
V: TRBV3-1
D: .
size: .
DNA: TGTGCCAGCAGCCACGAGAGAGACTATGGCTACACCTTC
CDR3: CASSHERDYGYTF

J: TRBJ2-7
length: 14
V: TRBV6-2/TRBV6-3
D: .
size: .
DNA: TGTGCCAGCAGAAACAGGGATAAGGTCTACGAGCAGTACTTC
CDR3: CASRNRDKVYEQYF

J: TRBJ2-5
length: 16
V: TRBV15
D: TRBD2
size: many
DNA: TGTGCCACCAGCAGAAACAGACTAGCGGGAGTTGAGACCCAGTACTTC
CDR3: CATSRNRLAGVETQYF

J: TRBJ2-6
length: 13
V: TRBV7-2
D: .
size: many
DNA: TGTGCCAGCAACTTGAGGGGGGCCAACGTCCTGACTTTC
CDR3: CASNLRGANVLTF

J: TRBJ1-5
length: 13
V: TRBV29-1
D: .
size: .
DNA: TGCAGCGTTGGGGGGCATAGCAATCAGCCCCAGCATTTT
CDR3: CSVGGHSNQPQHF

J: TRBJ1-1
length: 14
V: TRBV29-1
D: .
size: .
DNA: TGCAGCGTCGCCGGACTCAGGATAGGCACTGAAGCTTTCTTT
CDR3: CSVAGLRIGTEAFF

J: TRBJ2-5
length: 13
V: TRBV5-1
D: TRBD2
size: .
DNA: TGCGCCAGCAGCTTAGGACTAGCGGTTGAGCAGTACTTC
CDR3: CASSLGLAVEQYF

J: TRBJ1-2
length: 14
V: TRBV6-1
D: TRBD1
size: few
DNA: TGTGCCAGCAGGCGTGGACAGGGAGACTATGGCTACACCTTC
CDR3: CASRRGQGDYGYTF

J: TRBJ2-1
length: 13
V: TRBV7-3
D: .
size: few
DNA: TGTGCCAGCAGCTTAAGTCCCCCGAATGAGCAGTTCTTC
CDR3: CASSLSPPNEQFF

J: TRBJ2-3
length: 15
V: TRBV7-2
D: TRBD2
size: .
DNA: TGTGCCAGCAGCTTAATGGGACTAGTTTCGAACACGCAGTATTTT
CDR3: CASSLMGLVSNTQYF

J: TRBJ2-7
length: 13
V: TRBV2
D: .
size: .
DNA: TGTGCCAGCAGGCAGACAGGTAGCTACGAGCAGTACTTC
CDR3: CASRQTGSYEQYF

J: TRBJ2-4
length: 16
V: TRBV7-2
D: .
size: few
DNA: TGTGCCAGCAGCATTCCGTTGGGGGTGGCCAAAAACATTCAGTACTTC
CDR3: CASSIPLGVAKNIQYF

J: TRBJ2-7
length: 14
V: TRBV13
D: .
size: .
DNA: TGTGCCAGCAGCGATAGCGGAACCTCCTACGAGCAGAACTTC
CDR3: CASSDSGTSYEQNF

J: TRBJ2-3
length: 15
V: TRBV12-3/TRBV12-4
D: .
size: few
DNA: TGTGCCAGCAGGCCGGGACTTTCAAGCAGGAATGCGCAGTATTTT
CDR3: CASRPGLSSRNAQYF

J: TRBJ1-4
length: 17
V: TRBV5-5
D: .
size: .
DNA: TGTGCCAGCAGCTTGGCCGCCCTCGGGACAACTAATGAAAAACTGTTTTTT
CDR3: CASSLAALGTTNEKLFF

J: TRBJ2-7
length: 16
V: TRBV6-5
D: TRBD2
size: once
DNA: TGTGCCAGCAGCCGAGGGACTAGCGGGAGTAGGGGCGAGCAGTACTTC
CDR3: CASSRGTSGSRGEQYF

J: TRBJ2-3
length: 15
V: TRBV5-1
D: TRBD1
size: .
DNA: TGCGCCAGCAACCCCGGGACAGGGAGCACAGATACGCAGTATTTT
CDR3: CASNPGTGSTDTQYF

J: TRBJ2-1
length: 13
V: TRBV28
D: .
size: .
DNA: TGTGCCAGCAGTGACCGGGCACACGATGAGCAGTTCTTC
CDR3: CASSDRAHDEQFF

J: TRBJ2-7
length: 13
V: TRBV11-3
D: .
size: .
DNA: TGTGCCAGCAGCACACGACTCCCATACGAGCAGTACTTC
CDR3: CASSTRLPYEQYF

J: TRBJ2-5
length: 15
V: TRBV7-2
D: TRBD2
size: .
DNA: TGTGCCAGCAGCCGCGAGCGGGAGGGGAGGAAGACCCAGTACTTC
CDR3: CASSREREGRKTQYF

J: TRBJ2-7
length: 12
V: TRBV29-1
D: .
size: .
DNA: TGCAGCGGTGAAGAGGGGTCCGACGAGCAGTACTTC
CDR3: CSGEEGSDEQYF

J: TRBJ1-6
length: 16
V: TRBV28
D: TRBD1
size: .
DNA: TGTGCCAGCAGACCTCAGGGGGCCTTGTATAATTCACCCCTCCACTTT
CDR3: CASRPQGALYNSPLHF

J: TRBJ2-1
length: 13
V: TRBV20-1
D: .
size: once
DNA: TGCAGTGCTAGAGCGAGGGGTGGGGGAGAGCAGTTCTTC
CDR3: CSARARGGGEQFF

J: TRBJ2-5
length: 14
V: TRBV7-2
D: .
size: .
DNA: TGTGCCAGCAGCTCAGACTATACCCAAGAGACCCAGTACTTC
CDR3: CASSSDYTQETQYF

J: TRBJ2-7
length: 13
V: TRBV6-1
D: TRBD1
size: few
DNA: TGTGCCACCGGCCGGGACAGACTCTACGAGCAGTACTTC
CDR3: CATGRDRLYEQYF

J: TRBJ2-1
length: 12
V: TRBV29-1
D: TRBD2
size: many
DNA: TGCAGCGTTTCGACTAGCGGGAGTCGTAGGTTCTTC
CDR3: CSVSTSGSRRFF

J: TRBJ2-2
length: 16
V: TRBV7-2
D: TRBD2
size: .
DNA: TGTGCCAGCAGCTTAGAGGCTAGCGGCTACACCGGGGAGCTGTTTTTT
CDR3: CASSLEASGYTGELFF

J: TRBJ2-7
length: 14
V: TRBV2
D: TRBD1
size: .
DNA: TGTGCCAGCAGTGACAGGGGGTTCTTCTACGAGCAGTACTTC
CDR3: CASSDRGFFYEQYF

J: TRBJ2-3
length: 15
V: TRBV7-9
D: .
size: .
DNA: TGTGCCAGCAGCTTATCCAACCTCCCCACAGATACGCAGTATTTT
CDR3: CASSLSNLPTDTQYF

J: TRBJ2-5
length: 14
V: TRBV20-1
D: TRBD2
size: .
DNA: TGCAGTGCTGGGGCAGCAGCGGGACCGGGTGGGCAGTACTTC
CDR3: CSAGAAAGPGGQYF

J: TRBJ2-1
length: 15
V: TRBV5-1
D: .
size: .
DNA: TGCGCCAGCAGCTTGGACAGGGGAGGGGGCAATGAGCAGTTCTTC
CDR3: CASSLDRGGGNEQFF

J: TRBJ2-5
length: 15
V: TRBV29-1
D: TRBD2
size: .
DNA: TGCAGCGTTGAGGGGACTAGCGGGACCCAAGAGACCCAGTACTTC
CDR3: CSVEGTSGTQETQYF

J: TRBJ1-6
length: 18
V: TRBV20-1
D: .
size: once
DNA: TGCAGTGCCAGCGGGCCGGAGGATACAAGCTCCTATAATTCACCCCTCCACTTT
CDR3: CSASGPEDTSSYNSPLHF

J: TRBJ2-1
length: 13
V: TRBV5-1
D: .
size: few
DNA: TGCGCCAGCAGCTCGGGCCCTAGCTCTGAGCAGTTCTTC
CDR3: CASSSGPSSEQFF

J: TRBJ2-1
length: 13
V: TRBV7-9
D: .
size: many
DNA: TGTGCCAGCAGCTTAGCTCAGGGGATTGAGCAGTTCTTC
CDR3: CASSLAQGIEQFF

J: TRBJ2-5
length: 14
V: TRBV29-1
D: TRBD2
size: few
DNA: TGCAGCGTACCCGGGACTAGCGGTTGGTTGACCCAGTACTTC
CDR3: CSVPGTSGWLTQYF

J: TRBJ2-7
length: 12
V: TRBV20-1
D: .
size: once
DNA: TGCAGTGCCTCGGGTTGGCAGGACGAGCAGTACTTC
CDR3: CSASGWQDEQYF

J: TRBJ2-1
length: 13
V: TRBV12-3/TRBV12-4
D: TRBD2
size: few
DNA: TGTGCCAGCAGTTTAAATCGGGAGGGTGAGCAGTTCTTC
CDR3: CASSLNREGEQFF

J: TRBJ2-5
length: 15
V: TRBV28
D: TRBD1
size: .
DNA: TGTGCCAGCAGACAGACAGGGGGCCGGGGAGAGACCCAGTACTTC
CDR3: CASRQTGGRGETQYF

J: TRBJ2-3
length: 15
V: TRBV11-2
D: .
size: .
DNA: TGTGCCAGCAGCTTTACCAGGGCTAGCACAGATACGCAGTATTTT
CDR3: CASSFTRASTDTQYF

J: TRBJ2-5
length: 15
V: TRBV20-1
D: TRBD2
size: .
DNA: TGCAGTGCTAGAGATCGGACTAGCGGGGGAGAGACCCAGTACTTC
CDR3: CSARDRTSGGETQYF

J: TRBJ2-7
length: 14
V: TRBV18
D: TRBD1
size: .
DNA: TGTGCCAGCTCACCGGACAGGCAAACCTACGAGCAGTACTTC
CDR3: CASSPDRQTYEQYF

J: TRBJ2-1
length: 15
V: TRBV4-1
D: .
size: .
DNA: TGCGCCAGCAGTCACCTGGGTGGTTCCTCCAATGAGCAGTTCTTC
CDR3: CASSHLGGSSNEQFF

J: TRBJ2-1
length: 15
V: TRBV7-2
D: TRBD2
size: .
DNA: TGTGCCAGCAGCGGTACTAGCGGGAGTTGGGTTGAGCAGTTCTTC
CDR3: CASSGTSGSWVEQFF

J: TRBJ1-2
length: 15
V: TRBV28
D: TRBD1
size: once
DNA: TGTGCCAGCAGTTCGACAGGGAGGGCGGACTATGGCTACACCTTC
CDR3: CASSSTGRADYGYTF

J: TRBJ2-7
length: 14
V: TRBV5-1
D: .
size: few
DNA: TGCGCCAGCAGCTTGGCTGACAGATCCTACGAGCAGTACTTC
CDR3: CASSLADRSYEQYF

J: TRBJ2-4
length: 13
V: TRBV6-2/TRBV6-3
D: .
size: .
DNA: TGTGCCAGCAGAGGAGTTTCGTTTAACATTCAGTACTTC
CDR3: CASRGVSFNIQYF

J: TRBJ2-1
length: 16
V: TRBV5-1
D: TRBD2
size: few
DNA: TGCGCCAGCAGCTTGAGGACTAGCGGGCCAAACAATGAGCAGTTCTTC
CDR3: CASSLRTSGPNNEQFF

J: TRBJ2-1
length: 16
V: TRBV24-1
D: .
size: few
DNA: TGTGCCACCAGTGATGGGGCCGCCAGGGGCTACAATGAGCAGTTCTTC
CDR3: CATSDGAARGYNEQFF

J: TRBJ2-7
length: 14
V: TRBV29-1
D: .
size: .
DNA: TGCAGCGTTTGGGGCATTGGCGGGCGCTACGAGCAGTACTTC
CDR3: CSVWGIGGRYEQYF

J: TRBJ2-1
length: 16
V: TRBV12-3/TRBV12-4
D: .
size: .
DNA: TGTGCCAGCAGTTTGGGTTCGGGAGTAGCCTACAATGAGCAGTTCTTC
CDR3: CASSLGSGVAYNEQFF

J: TRBJ2-7
length: 15
V: TRBV6-2/TRBV6-3
D: TRBD2
size: few
DNA: TGTGCCAGCAAATCTAGCGGGGCTTTCTCCTACGAGCAGTACTTC
CDR3: CASKSSGAFSYEQYF

J: TRBJ2-3
length: 15
V: TRBV27
D: TRBD1
size: .
DNA: TGTGCCAGCAGTTTAACAGGGGGTTCTTTAGATACGCAGTATTTT
CDR3: CASSLTGGSLDTQYF

J: TRBJ1-1
length: 17
V: TRBV28
D: .
size: .
DNA: TGTGCCAGCAGTTCCCACTGGACAGCTTACATGAACACTGAAGCTTTCTTT
CDR3: CASSSHWTAYMNTEAFF

J: TRBJ2-1
length: 16
V: TRBV10-3
D: TRBD2
size: .
DNA: TGTGCCATCAGTGACCCGGGACTAGCGGCTCACAATGAGCAGTTCTTC
CDR3: CAISDPGLAAHNEQFF

J: TRBJ1-6
length: 16
V: TRBV7-9
D: .
size: .
DNA: TGTGCCAGCAGCTTAGGAGCCGGATGGCTAAATTCACCCCTCCACTTT
CDR3: CASSLGAGWLNSPLHF

J: TRBJ2-3
length: 16
V: TRBV5-1
D: TRBD1
size: few
DNA: TGCGCCAGCAGCCCCTCGCGGACAGGGAGCACAGATACGCAGTATTTT
CDR3: CASSPSRTGSTDTQYF

J: TRBJ2-3
length: 17
V: TRBV9
D: .
size: once
DNA: TGTGCCAGCAGCGTGGGCGGGGGCCTGCCTAGCACAGATACGCAGTATTTT
CDR3: CASSVGGGLPSTDTQYF

J: TRBJ2-1
length: 16
V: TRBV3-1
D: TRBD2
size: .
DNA: TGTGCCAGCAGCCCCAGACTAGCGGGGGAATACAATGAGCAGTTCTTC
CDR3: CASSPRLAGEYNEQFF